Sequencing of this T cell receptor (beta chain) was carried out in a study of T cells in Graves' hyperthyroidism and ophthalmopathy. The length of the CDR3 is 16 residues. The ends lost 5 bases at V and 7 bases at J; junction bases unmatched: 9. In germline, CDR1 is MNHNS, CDR2 SASEGT. The CDR3 regions of TCR beta were amplified from RNA transcripts. During a first-round RT-PCR of the TCR CDR3, the HTBI primer set was used. TCRdb passed the multiplex PCR reads through MiXCR, listing each CDR3 protein once. The table lists over 700,000 distinct CDR3 sequences, approximately 18% of them singletons, with over 15% in the top ten. As to this clonotype: The antigen remains undetermined.

Study-wide results and limits: In the blood, most expanded thyroid clonotypes above 0.001 appeared as well.

The chain uses TRBV6-1 and TRBJ1-6; 9 nucleotides match TRBD1. The clonotype was recovered from a woman between 50 and 59 years old with Graves' hyperthyroidism that later progressed to Graves' ophthalmopathy. Sequencing was done on a sample of blood. DNA for the CDR3: TGTGCCAGCAGTCCTACACAGGGGGCGCCCAATTCACCCCTCCACTTT. Translation gives CASSPTQGAPNSPLHF.